This is a list of T cell receptor beta chains from one sample in a study of OX40 agonist ivuxolimab in advanced cancers. Data came from immunoSEQ multiplex PCR; TCRdb stores just in-frame clones and leaves some out. This table has around 50,000 clones, 85% appearing once. The input for sequencing was CD4+ or CD8+ T cells sorted from blood, taken in a trial of the OX40 agonist ivuxolimab. These receptors originate from an adult with an advanced solid tumor such as melanoma, head and neck, liver or kidney cancer. Each CDR3 is given without its conserved first and last residue.

j_gene: TRBJ2-3
v_gene: TRBV7-2
CDR3aa: ASSLRSDTGGTDTQY

j_gene: TRBJ2-3
v_gene: TRBV7-9
CDR3aa: ASSARDRDTDTQY

j_gene: TRBJ1-6
v_gene: TRBV11-2
CDR3aa: ASTTLQGWDSPLH

j_gene: TRBJ2-7
v_gene: TRBV28
CDR3aa: ASSLDRGLSYEQY

j_gene: TRBJ2-7
v_gene: TRBV28
CDR3aa: ASSSTQGGLSYEQY

j_gene: TRBJ1-4
v_gene: TRBV10-3
CDR3aa: AISDSRQGGTEKLF

j_gene: TRBJ2-3
v_gene: TRBV7-9
CDR3aa: ASSLPRQDTQY

j_gene: TRBJ1-5
v_gene: TRBV6-5
CDR3aa: ASSSAGGEPQH

j_gene: TRBJ1-1
v_gene: TRBV27
CDR3aa: ASRKQGAPNTEAF

j_gene: TRBJ2-1
v_gene: TRBV5-4
CDR3aa: ASSPGQEYNEQF

j_gene: TRBJ1-5
v_gene: TRBV19
CDR3aa: ASSIAPGYTRNQPQH

j_gene: TRBJ1-1
v_gene: TRBV6-1
CDR3aa: ASSEDSPGSTEAF

j_gene: TRBJ2-3
v_gene: TRBV15
CDR3aa: ATSRERSDTQY

j_gene: TRBJ2-5
v_gene: TRBV2
CDR3aa: ASRPNPDSQETQY

j_gene: TRBJ2-1
v_gene: TRBV7-6
CDR3aa: ASSLDWGGGAREQF

j_gene: TRBJ2-7
v_gene: TRBV5-5
CDR3aa: ASSFEGQGLSEQY

j_gene: TRBJ1-1
v_gene: TRBV11-2
CDR3aa: ASSFEGRQVPTEAF

j_gene: TRBJ2-7
v_gene: TRBV6-5
CDR3aa: ASLHKRGSSYEQY

j_gene: TRBJ2-3
v_gene: TRBV4-1
CDR3aa: ASSQEERGTDTQY

j_gene: TRBJ2-5
v_gene: TRBV28
CDR3aa: ASSFTQRETQY

j_gene: TRBJ1-2
v_gene: TRBV25-1
CDR3aa: ASSEGGGLDGYT

j_gene: TRBJ1-1
v_gene: TRBV19
CDR3aa: AMGNTEAF

j_gene: TRBJ2-5
v_gene: TRBV27
CDR3aa: ASSWGPVETQY

j_gene: TRBJ2-7
v_gene: TRBV27
CDR3aa: ASSLGRGVGEQY

j_gene: TRBJ1-5
v_gene: TRBV28
CDR3aa: ASSLGDSNQPQH

j_gene: TRBJ1-2
v_gene: TRBV28
CDR3aa: ASLYSGHGYT

j_gene: TRBJ2-1
v_gene: TRBV5-1
CDR3aa: ASRSFIPSVSSYNEQF